This TCR beta chain was identified in a study of technical replicates of blood from a handful of donors (dated by TCRdb to between 2016 and 2019). As for this clone: No antigen is known for it. No much larger clonotype is one base removed from it; base qualities were not supplied.

The library was made by the immunoSEQ multiplex PCR assay. TCRdb obtained this table from immuneACCESS and retained in-frame rearrangements with V and J assigned. These tables miss some clones; where compared with another copy, unresolved V genes account for less than half of the shortfall, and the remainder is unexplained. This sample gives around 67,000 clones in total; roughly 92% of them show up just once. The top ten clonotypes cover roughly 0.4% of the sample. V sheds 4 bases and J sheds 2 bases, leaving 11 bases between their ends. The CDR3 sequence holds 14 residues, the cysteine and phenylalanine included. Only CDR3 DNA is held: 42 bases, read in frame from base 1. From the germline V gene (reference sequence), CDR1 is LNHDA and CDR2 is SQIVND.

The specimen sequenced was T cells isolated from PBMCs. This clonotype was sampled from a human donor in good health. The chain uses TRBV19 and TRBJ1-2, and TRBD1 may be the D gene, going by 6 matching bases. At the DNA level, the sequence is TGTGCCAGTAGTACCCAACAGGGAAACTATGGCTACACCTTC. Its protein product is CASSTQQGNYGYTF. With all but the CDR3 taken from the reference TRBV19 and TRBJ1-2 genes, the full variable domain is: DGGITQSPKYLFRKEGQNVTLSCEQNLNHDAMYWYRQDPGQGLRLIYYSQIVNDFQKGDIAEGYSVSREKKESFPLTVTSAQKNPTAFYLCASSTQQGNYGYTFGSGTRLTVV.